A selection of T cell receptor beta chains follows, all from one sample in a study of shared clonotypes between healthy human individuals. Clones were read by immunoSEQ multiplex PCR, and TCRdb kept only the in-frame ones, dropping some. Among approximately 740,000 clones listed, over 90% were seen once. Sequenced sample: naive CD8+ T cells sorted from blood. Receptors originate from a man aged 25 to 40 in good health. The CDR3 runs from the conserved cysteine through the conserved F or W. The D gene is left open where the match is weak. Some rows have no size entry. The others give once, few or many, or a class for an expanded clone.

j_gene,v_gene,abundance,d_gene,CDR3aa,CDR3nt
TRBJ2-7,TRBV27,-,TRBD2,CASTAAGSYYEQYF,TGTGCCAGCACCGCAGCGGGATCTTACTACGAGCAGTACTTC
TRBJ2-5,TRBV4-1,-,-,CASSQVTSLGGETQYF,TGCGCCAGCAGCCAAGTAACCTCCTTAGGAGGAGAGACCCAGTACTTC
TRBJ1-1,TRBV7-9,once,-,CASSPSSVLNTEAFF,TGTGCCAGCAGCCCAAGTTCAGTATTGAACACTGAAGCTTTCTTT
TRBJ2-5,TRBV2,-,-,CASSTPRVAQETQYF,TGTGCCAGCAGTACGCCCAGGGTGGCCCAAGAGACCCAGTACTTC
TRBJ2-4,TRBV28,-,-,CASSLRQNLAKNIQYF,TGTGCCAGCAGTCTGAGACAGAATTTAGCCAAAAACATTCAGTACTTC
TRBJ2-5,TRBV19,-,-,CASSITEQPRQETQYF,TGTGCCAGTAGTATCACAGAACAGCCCAGACAAGAGACCCAGTACTTC
TRBJ2-7,TRBV7-9,-,-,CASSLPSEGVYEQYF,TGTGCCAGCAGCTTACCCTCCGAGGGTGTATACGAGCAGTACTTC
TRBJ1-1,TRBV27,-,-,CASSALTGFTEAFF,TGTGCCAGCAGTGCCCTGACAGGATTCACTGAAGCTTTCTTT
TRBJ2-1,TRBV29-1,-,TRBD2,CSAVGLAGYYNEQFF,TGCAGCGCTGTGGGACTAGCGGGTTACTACAATGAGCAGTTCTTC
TRBJ2-5,TRBV15,-,-,CATSRAEGQETQYF,TGTGCCACCAGCAGAGCCGAGGGACAAGAGACCCAGTACTTC
TRBJ2-2,TRBV7-9,-,-,CASSLWELFF,TGTGCCAGCAGCTTGTGGGAGCTGTTTTTT
TRBJ1-1,TRBV2,once,TRBD1,CASNQGQGITEAFF,TGTGCCAGCAACCAGGGACAGGGAATTACTGAAGCTTTCTTT
TRBJ2-2,TRBV4-1,-,TRBD2,CASRSSGLGGELFF,TGCGCCAGCAGATCTAGCGGTCTCGGCGGGGAGCTGTTTTTT
TRBJ2-3,TRBV10-3,-,TRBD1,CAISTPGQGSTDTQYF,TGTGCCATCAGCACTCCGGGACAGGGGAGCACAGATACGCAGTATTTT
TRBJ2-7,TRBV25-1,-,-,CASSEFGGYEQYF,TGTGCCAGCAGTGAATTTGGGGGGTACGAGCAGTACTTC
TRBJ2-7,TRBV28,-,-,CARGTRGLYEQYF,TGTGCCAGAGGGACTCGCGGACTCTACGAGCAGTACTTC
TRBJ1-1,TRBV5-1,-,-,CASSLRSGGWNTEAFF,TGCGCCAGCAGCTTGAGGTCGGGGGGCTGGAACACTGAAGCTTTCTTT
TRBJ2-2,TRBV18,-,-,CASSPPPGQVVTGELFF,TGTGCCAGCTCACCACCCCCCGGACAAGTGGTCACCGGGGAGCTGTTTTTT
TRBJ2-7,TRBV13,once,-,CASSGDSYEQYF,TGCGCCAGCAGCGGAGACTCCTACGAGCAGTACTTC
TRBJ1-1,TRBV5-1,-,-,CASQLWGGNTEAFF,TGCGCCAGCCAGCTATGGGGTGGAAACACTGAAGCTTTCTTT
TRBJ1-2,TRBV4-1,-,-,CASSQRQASTYYGYTF,TGCGCCAGCAGCCAGCGACAGGCCTCAACGTACTATGGCTACACCTTC
TRBJ2-1,TRBV4-1,-,TRBD1,CASSLRDREQFF,TGCGCCAGCAGCCTCCGGGACAGAGAGCAGTTCTTC
TRBJ2-5,TRBV4-1,-,-,CASSQDSLLRRETQYF,TGCGCCAGCAGCCAAGATTCCCTATTGAGGCGGGAGACCCAGTACTTC